Included here is one T cell receptor (beta chain) sequence, with context. Per the authors' pipeline: Estimation of nucleated cell counts relied on the amplification of reference gene primers. Profiled with immunoSEQ multiplex PCR; TCRdb holds only in-frame clones, not every one. V, J and clone size are those of that table, while D and trimming were read from the DNA. The table includes roughly 130,000 clones, 88% detected once. The CDR3 sequence is 12 residues long. Germline CDR1 and CDR2: LGHNA and YNFKEQ. Unmatched junction bases numbered 2, after V lost 4 bases and J lost 7 bases. Recruited during active infection, patients (from Seattle) were subsequently followed longitudinally. The source of the sample is a study of blood T cell repertoires in COVID-19. Study-level background: Acute-phase and convalescent COVID-19 samples originated in the United States, Italy and Spain. The cDNA or gDNA used as material had been derived from T cells, B-cell-depleted T cells, or PBMCs.

The chain couples TRBV4-2 to TRBJ2-3; 7 bases are a match to TRBD1. Sample: peripheral blood. This TCR was sampled from a human donor with COVID-19, enrolled during active disease. The donor label of this sample is uncertain. CDR3 DNA: TGTGCCAGCAGCCTACAGGGGTATACGCAGTATTTT. Its protein product is CASSLQGYTQYF.